The next 24 T cell receptor beta chains were all read from a single sample in a study of cytomegalovirus exposure and HLA in healthy donors. PCR used 60 Vbeta primers and 13 Jbeta primers. TCRdb's table, derived via immunoSEQ multiplex PCR, lists solely in-frame clones and lacks some. The table includes around 150,000 clones, about 80% detected once. The sequenced sample was PBMCs. The receptors were gathered from a male donor in good health and CMV-seronegative.

This clone was observed a handful of times. The chain couples TRBV27 to TRBJ2-7, with 8 bases fitting TRBD1. Germline V lookup: CDR1 MNHEY, CDR2 SMNVEV (reference sequence). The CDR3 spans 15 residues. V was clipped by 3 bases and J by 6 bases; unmatched bases: 10. The CDR3 loop reads CASSFSGGGSSEQYF. DNA of the CDR3: TGTGCCAGCAGTTTTTCAGGGGGCGGTTCTTCCGAGCAGTACTTC.

The chain has TRBV30 and TRBJ1-4; D perhaps matches TRBD1 (6 bases). Trimming pared 5 bases from V and 8 bases from J, leaving 9 bases between. This CDR3 contains 11 residues. The germline gives CDR1 GTSNPN, CDR2 SVGIG (reference sequence). CDR3 sequence reads: CAWDTGEKLFF. In DNA, the CDR3 is TGTGCCTGGGATACAGGGGAAAAACTGTTTTTT.

This sequence joins TRBV6-5 and TRBJ2-1; 7 bases are a match to TRBD1. The length of the CDR3 is 13 residues. Germline CDR1 MNHEY, CDR2 SVGAGI. Unmatched junction bases numbered 8, after V lost 8 bases and J lost 7 bases. The CDR3 sequence is CASSEAGGNEQFF. DNA of the CDR3: TGTGCCAGCTCCGAGGCAGGGGGAAATGAGCAGTTCTTC.

This chain joins TRBV4-1 and TRBJ2-1, with 7 bases aligning to TRBD2. The CDR3 extends over 16 amino acids. V was clipped by 7 bases and J by 2 bases; unmatched bases: 11. CDR1 is MGHRA and CDR2 is YSYEKL in the germline V gene. CDR3 residues: CASTPGPSGAYNEQFF. CDR3 in DNA: TGCGCCAGCACCCCTGGACCCAGCGGGGCCTACAATGAGCAGTTCTTC.

V and J are TRBV7-2 and TRBJ2-5; 7 bases fit TRBD2. Germline CDR1 SGHTA, CDR2 FQGNSA. V lost 3 bases and J lost 5; bases outside the gene matches: 3. The CDR3 runs to 13 residues. The CDR3 sequence: CASSLGGLETQYF. In DNA, the CDR3 is TGTGCCAGCAGCTTGGGAGGGTTGGAGACCCAGTACTTC.

This clone was observed once. The chain has TRBV19 and TRBJ1-5; D is unresolved. Between the trimmed V and J ends, which lost 4 bases and 3 bases, there was a span of 13 bases. Germline V gives CDR1 LNHDA, CDR2 SQIVND (reference sequence). CDR3 size: 15 residues. The CDR3 loop is CASSTLLTVNQPQHF. The CDR3 DNA reads as TGTGCCAGTAGTACTCTTCTTACAGTCAATCAGCCCCAGCATTTT.

This rearrangement joins TRBV30 to TRBJ1-6, with D possibly being TRBD1 (6 bases). Germline loops: CDR1 GTSNPN, CDR2 SVGIG (reference sequence). The CDR3 is 14 amino acids. V gave up 3 bases and J gave up 10 bases, with 16 bases separating them. Here the CDR3 reads CAWSLLGGYSPLHF. The DNA for the CDR3 is TGTGCCTGGAGCCTACTAGGGGGTTACTCACCCCTCCACTTT.

The CDR3 coding sequence is TGTGCCAGCAGGGAATGGGGGCAGCACGAGCAGTACTTC. It codes for CASREWGQHEQYF. V gene TRBV27 combines with J gene TRBJ2-7; TRBD1 might be the D (6 bases). This CDR3 is built from 13 residues. Germline loops: CDR1 MNHEY, CDR2 SMNVEV (reference sequence). Trimming took off 6 bases at V and 5 bases at J, with 14 bases between the two ends.

This chain links TRBV19 with TRBJ2-5; the match to TRBD2 covers 10 bases. Germline CDR1 is LNHDA and CDR2 is SQIVND (reference sequence). With 4 bases clipped from V and 5 bases from J, the junction kept 7 bases outside the gene matches. This CDR3 contains 15 residues. The CDR3 bases are TGTGCCAGTAGTACCCCAGGTAGCGGGGGGGAGACCCAGTACTTC. It translates to CASSTPGSGGETQYF.

V and J are TRBV7-9 and TRBJ1-4; D is possibly TRBD1 (6 bases). Germline CDR1 SEHNR, CDR2 FQNEAQ (reference sequence). V lost 1 base to trimming and J lost 4 bases, with 10 bases between them. This CDR3 has 15 amino acids. This CDR3 is CASSLGQVLNEKLFF. For the CDR3, the DNA is TGTGCCAGCAGCTTAGGACAGGTGCTTAATGAAAAACTGTTTTTT.

The DNA of the CDR3 is TGTGCCAGCACCCTAGATTCAAAGGGGAACAGGGATCAGCCCCAGCATTTT. It translates to CASTLDSKGNRDQPQHF. This sequence joins TRBV7-8 and TRBJ1-5; D might be TRBD1 (6 bases). CDR1 and CDR2 from the germline V gene are SGHVS and FQNEAQ. This CDR3 has 17 residues. Trimming left V 7 bases short and J 5 bases short, with 24 bases between.

The chain links TRBV5-1 to TRBJ1-6; D may be TRBD1 (5 bases). The CDR3 runs to 15 residues. The V end was cut by 0 bases, the J end by 8 bases, with 12 bases between. Germline V gene data show CDR1 as SGHRS and CDR2 as YFSETQ. CDR3: CASSLDPGPDSPLHF. CDR3 sequence (DNA): TGCGCCAGCAGCTTGGATCCAGGGCCCGATTCACCCCTCCACTTT.

This clone was observed once. The chain recombines TRBV5-1 with TRBJ1-4, with TRBD1 matching over 11 bases. Germline CDR1 SGHRS, CDR2 YFSETQ. The junction had 4 bases not matched to a gene; V was cut back by 4 bases and J by 8 bases. The CDR3 runs 14 residues. The CDR3 is CASSRTGGREKLFF. For the CDR3, the DNA is TGCGCCAGCAGCCGGACAGGGGGCAGGGAAAAACTGTTTTTT.

The chain couples TRBV11-2 to TRBJ2-7, with 8 positions matching TRBD2. Germline CDR1 SGHAT, CDR2 FQNNGV. V dropped 5 bases and J dropped 3; count of bases not matched to a gene: 12. This CDR3 has 16 amino acids. CDR3 DNA sequence: TGTGCCAGCAGCACTGAGCGGGGGCCACGCCGCTACGAGCAGTACTTC. Translating gives CASSTERGPRRYEQYF. Based on the CDR3 plus reference TRBV11-2 and TRBJ2-7, the full variable domain is EAGVAQSPRYKIIEKRQSVAFWCNPISGHATLYWYQQILGQGPKLLIQFQNNGVVDDSQLPKDRFSAERLKGVDSTLKIQPAKLEDSAVYLCASSTERGPRRYEQYFGPGTRLTVT.

Notes on this clone: One end of the junction does not line up with germline, which may come from a read error. V gene TRBV7-7 combines with J gene TRBJ2-2, with D maybe TRBD2 (6 bases). The CDR3 is 15 residues long. CDR1 and CDR2 (germline): SSHAT, FNYEAQ (reference sequence). CDR3 residues: CASSLGGEATGELFF. CDR3 bases: TGTGCTAGCAGCTTAGGCGGGGAGGCCACCGGGGAGCTGTTTTTT.

The V and J genes are TRBV6-5 and TRBJ2-2; 9 bases are a match to TRBD2. Trimming removed 1 base from V and 7 bases from J; junction bases left unmatched: 7. Looked up from germline, CDR1 is MNHEY and CDR2 is SVGAGI. The CDR3 totals 16 residues. CDR3: CASSYFYGGGGGELFF. CDR3 bases: TGTGCCAGCAGTTACTTCTATGGCGGGGGGGGCGGGGAGCTGTTTTTT.

This chain uses TRBV10-3 with TRBJ1-4; the match to TRBD1 covers 7 bases. In germline, CDR1 is ENHRY, CDR2 SYGVKD. Trimming removed 3 bases from V and 6 bases from J; junction bases left unmatched: 7. The CDR3 has 15 amino acids. Here the CDR3 reads CAISDQQGRYEKLFF. The CDR3 region has the DNA TGTGCCATCAGTGACCAACAGGGGCGGTATGAAAAACTGTTTTTT.

The V and J genes are TRBV4-3 and TRBJ2-7; D remains ambiguous. Germline CDR1 reads LGHNA; CDR2 reads YSLEER. This CDR3 is built from 15 residues. The ends were cut back, 0 bases at V and 0 bases at J, with 9 bases in the middle. DNA for the CDR3: TGCGCCAGCAGCCAAGATAGAGAGCACTCCTACGAGCAGTACTTC. Translating it yields CASSQDREHSYEQYF.

The genes are TRBV5-3 and TRBJ2-1, with 7 bases identical to TRBD2. TRBV5-3 is known as an ORF, though its function is uncertain. The V and J ends lost 10 bases and 10 bases, in that order; junction bases with no gene match: 23. CDR3 length equals 16 residues. The CDR3 DNA follows: TGTGCCCGTCACGGCCCGCGGGACTACCATGCCAAGGAGCAGTTCTTC. Translated: CARHGPRDYHAKEQFF.

The chain employs TRBV19 and TRBJ1-2; D uncertain. V shed 5 bases and J shed 4 bases, with 8 bases lying between them. Germline V lookup: CDR1 LNHDA, CDR2 SQIVND (reference sequence). The CDR3 contains 12 residues. This CDR3 reads CASSDTRYGYTF. CDR3 coding DNA: TGTGCCAGTAGTGACACCCGCTATGGCTACACCTTC.

This clone has only one observation. The rearrangement uses TRBV7-2 and TRBJ1-2; 8 bases are shared with TRBD1. The CDR3 consists of 17 residues. CDR1 is SGHTA and CDR2 is FQGNSA in the germline V gene. V was pared by 1 base and J by 0 bases, with 7 bases of the junction left unmatched. CDR3 amino acids: CASSLGSTGGANYGYTF. The CDR3 nucleotides are TGTGCCAGCAGCTTAGGCTCTACAGGGGGAGCTAACTATGGCTACACCTTC.

The chain employs TRBV19 and TRBJ2-1, with 7 bases identical to TRBD2. Trimming at V came to 3 bases and at J to 5 bases, leaving 4 bases not matched to a gene. This CDR3 is built from 14 residues. CDR1 is LNHDA, CDR2 SQIVND, per germline (reference sequence). CDR3 sequence reads: CASSMSGVNNEQFF. Here the CDR3 DNA reads TGTGCCAGTAGTATGAGCGGGGTAAACAATGAGCAGTTCTTC.

The chain uses TRBV28 and TRBJ1-1, with unresolved D. This CDR3 has 15 amino acids. The germline V and J ends were trimmed by 5 bases and 0 bases, with 13 bases remaining between them. Per the germline V gene, CDR1 is MDHEN and CDR2 is SYDVKM. The CDR3 DNA reads as TGTGCCAGCAGTGAAAACAGCCCCATGAACACTGAAGCTTTCTTT. As protein: CASSENSPMNTEAFF.

In its sample, this clone was seen once. J is TRBJ2-7 and V is TRBV11-2, with 7 bases lining up with TRBD1. CDR1 is SGHAT and CDR2 is FQNNGV in the germline V gene. This CDR3 is 14 amino acids long. The trim removed 6 bases at V and 1 base at J, leaving 6 bases unmatched. Here the CDR3 reads CASRRPGQSYEQYF. CDR3 DNA sequence: TGTGCCAGCAGACGCCCGGGACAGTCCTACGAGCAGTACTTC.